This TCR beta chain emerged from a study of T cell changes during pregnancy in multiple sclerosis. The ends were cut back, 4 bases at V and 4 bases at J, with 19 bases in the middle. CDR3 length: 17 amino acids. Germline V gene data show CDR1 as MGHRA and CDR2 as YSYEKL. Produced via immunoSEQ multiplex PCR; TCRdb's table is partial and in-frame only. Found here are around 50,000 clones, 85% to 90% of them singletons; the top ten hold approximately 8%. The sequence was collected from a female donor with multiple sclerosis, enrolled in a pregnancy study. The sample was CD8+ T cells from peripheral blood mononuclear cells, taken in the second trimester of pregnancy. The J gene is TRBJ2-2, the V gene TRBV4-1; maybe TRBD2 (7 bases). The CDR3 DNA reads TGCGCCAGCAGCCCCCGCGCGGGGGCGTTCATCACCGGGGAGCTGTTTTTT. Protein product: CASSPRAGAFITGELFF.